This T cell receptor beta chain was recovered during a study of graft-versus-host responses after intestinal transplantation. Study-level information: Multivisceral, liver-intestinal, or isolated intestinal transplants were performed in recipients. Anti-thymocyte globulin induction, then tacrolimus and steroids for around 3 years, went to all recipients.

Study-wide points: Patients with graft-donor T cell macrochimerism had high graft-versus-host to host-versus-graft clonal ratios in allografts. Early declines in HvG clones that occurred post-transplant were associated with peak circulating GvH clone levels.

The CDR3 is made up of 14 amino acids. Germline V gene sequence: CDR1 MGHRA, CDR2 YSYEKL. The V end was cut by 3 bases, the J end by 9 bases, with 15 bases between. This clone came up once. Its antigen remains unidentified. The protocol was immunoSEQ multiplex PCR, while the TCRdb copy is restricted to in-frame clones and leaves out a portion. The repertoire holds around 130,000 clones, with around nine tenths as singletons. The rearrangement uses TRBV4-1 and TRBJ2-4, with TRBD2 as a possible D gene (6 bases). The sample here was unstimulated CD4+ T cells sorted from spleen or lymph node cells, taken before intestinal transplant. This TCR came from a human donor who received an intestinal transplant. The CDR3 is CASSQVGGWGIQYF. CDR3 nucleotides: TGCGCCAGCAGCCAGGTGGGGGGTTGGGGCATTCAGTACTTC.